Below, one T cell receptor (beta chain) is given with its context. Its target is unknown. The germline CDR1 and CDR2 sequences are SGHAT and FQNNGV. The CDR3 extends over 17 amino acids. V dropped 1 base and J dropped 0 bases, with 13 bases sitting between them. This specimen comes from a study of T cell responses to AZD1222 COVID-19 vaccine. Study results and caveats: Recipients of two AZD1222 doses showed rising Spike-specific TCR breadth and depth. At study baseline, merely six AZD1222 recipients were seropositive. Mostly white British, mostly female donors; authors suggested clonal diversity may be underestimated. CD4 TCRs covered the whole spike, strongest at regions 160-218 and 743-854.

TCRdb's copy holds only in-frame clones and misses some; the assay was immunoSEQ multiplex PCR. The sample consists of about 100,000 clones, just over 85% of them appearing once. The clonotype originates from an adult in good health. Specimen: peripheral blood, collected on day 0 of AZD1222 vaccination. The chain combines TRBV11-2 with TRBJ2-1; D possibly corresponds to TRBD1 (5 bases). The DNA for the CDR3 is TGTGCCAGCAGCTTAGTGGGGCACTTAAGCTCCTACAATGAGCAGTTCTTC. It translates to CASSLVGHLSSYNEQFF.